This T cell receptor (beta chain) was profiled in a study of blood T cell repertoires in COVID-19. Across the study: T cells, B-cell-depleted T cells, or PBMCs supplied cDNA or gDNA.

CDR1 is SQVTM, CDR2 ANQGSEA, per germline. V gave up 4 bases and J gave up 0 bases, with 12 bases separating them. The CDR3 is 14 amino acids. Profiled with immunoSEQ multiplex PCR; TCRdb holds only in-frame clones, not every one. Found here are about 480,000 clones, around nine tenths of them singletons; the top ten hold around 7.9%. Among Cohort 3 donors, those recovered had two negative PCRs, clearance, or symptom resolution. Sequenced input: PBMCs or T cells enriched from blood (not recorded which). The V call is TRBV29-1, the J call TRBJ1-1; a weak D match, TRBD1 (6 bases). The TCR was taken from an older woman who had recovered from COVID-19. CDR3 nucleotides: TGCAGCGTTGCCGGGGGGGCAATGAACACTGAAGCTTTCTTT. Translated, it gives CSVAGGAMNTEAFF.